The sample holds a few counts of the clone carrying this T cell receptor beta chain. The antigen remains undetermined. This sample is drawn from a study of cytomegalovirus exposure and HLA in healthy donors. From germline, CDR1 is SGHVS and CDR2 FNYEAQ. The junction had 5 bases not matched to a gene; V was cut back by 3 bases and J by 3 bases. The CDR3 is 15 amino acids. PCR amplification relied on 60 Vbeta primers (plus 13 Jbeta primers). Measured with immunoSEQ multiplex PCR; TCRdb has only the in-frame clones, and not every one. The data hold roughly 100,000 clones, with around 80% observed a single time. General study findings and limits: A later analysis linked a missense DCLRE1C variant to TCR beta V- and J-gene trimming.

This receptor was identified in a young woman in good health and CMV-seropositive. The chain has TRBV7-6 and TRBJ2-7; 10 bases fit TRBD2. Sequenced input: PBMCs. The CDR3 nucleotides read TGTGCCAGCAGCTTTAGCGGGGGGTCTCTCTACGAGCAGTACTTC. Amino acid sequence: CASSFSGGSLYEQYF.